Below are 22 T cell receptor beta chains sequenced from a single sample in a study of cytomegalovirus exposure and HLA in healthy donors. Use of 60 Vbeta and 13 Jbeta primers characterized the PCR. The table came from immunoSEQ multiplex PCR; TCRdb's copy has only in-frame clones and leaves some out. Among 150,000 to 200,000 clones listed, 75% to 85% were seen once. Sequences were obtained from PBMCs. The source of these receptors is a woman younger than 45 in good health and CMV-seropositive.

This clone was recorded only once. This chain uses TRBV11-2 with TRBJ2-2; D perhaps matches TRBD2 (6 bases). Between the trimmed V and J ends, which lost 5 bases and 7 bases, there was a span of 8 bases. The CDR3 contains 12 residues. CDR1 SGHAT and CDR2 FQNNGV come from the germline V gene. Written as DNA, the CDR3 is TGTGCCAGCAGCCGGGAGTTCGGGGAGCTGTTTTTT. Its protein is CASSREFGELFF.

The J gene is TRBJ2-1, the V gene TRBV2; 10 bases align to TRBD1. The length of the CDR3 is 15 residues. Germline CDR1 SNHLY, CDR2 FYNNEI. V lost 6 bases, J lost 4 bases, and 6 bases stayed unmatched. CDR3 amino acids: CASRAGQGLYNEQFF. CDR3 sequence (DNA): TGTGCCAGCAGGGCGGGACAGGGGTTATACAATGAGCAGTTCTTC.

This CDR3 reads CASSLSQGRGTEAFF. CDR3 coding DNA: TGTGCCAGCAGTTTATCCCAGGGGAGGGGGACTGAAGCTTTCTTT. The chain joins TRBV28 to TRBJ1-1; perhaps TRBD1 as D (6 bases). The CDR3 runs 15 residues. The V end lost 1 base, the J end lost 5 bases, and 14 bases lay between the germline ends. Germline V gene lookup returns CDR1 MDHEN and CDR2 SYDVKM.

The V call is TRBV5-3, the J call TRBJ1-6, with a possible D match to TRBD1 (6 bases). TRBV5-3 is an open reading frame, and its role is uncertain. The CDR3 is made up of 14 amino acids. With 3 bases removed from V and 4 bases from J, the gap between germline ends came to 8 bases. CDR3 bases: TGTGCCAGAAGCTACGACAGGTATAATTCACCCCTCCACTTT. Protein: CARSYDRYNSPLHF.

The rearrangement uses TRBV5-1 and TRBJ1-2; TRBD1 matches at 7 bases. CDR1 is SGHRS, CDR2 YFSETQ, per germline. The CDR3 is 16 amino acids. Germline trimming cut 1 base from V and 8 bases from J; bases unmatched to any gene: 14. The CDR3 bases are TGCGCCAGCAGCTTGCGTGCGGCCAGGGGGGTAGGGGGCTACACCTTC. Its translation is CASSLRAARGVGGYTF.

DNA of the CDR3: TGCGCCAGCAGCCTATACGCAGGGGAAGATTCACCCCTCCACTTT. Residues: CASSLYAGEDSPLHF. V is TRBV4-1 and J is TRBJ1-6; tentatively, D is TRBD1 (6 bases). V was shortened by 4 bases and J by 8 bases, with 15 bases between the two germline ends. Germline CDR1 is MGHRA and CDR2 is YSYEKL. The CDR3 totals 15 residues.

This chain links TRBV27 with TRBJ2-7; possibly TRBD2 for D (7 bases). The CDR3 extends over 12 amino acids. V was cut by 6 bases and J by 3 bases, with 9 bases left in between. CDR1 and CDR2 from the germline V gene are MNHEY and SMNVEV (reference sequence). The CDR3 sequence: CASRGGGYEQYF. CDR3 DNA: TGTGCCAGCAGGGGAGGGGGCTACGAGCAGTACTTC.

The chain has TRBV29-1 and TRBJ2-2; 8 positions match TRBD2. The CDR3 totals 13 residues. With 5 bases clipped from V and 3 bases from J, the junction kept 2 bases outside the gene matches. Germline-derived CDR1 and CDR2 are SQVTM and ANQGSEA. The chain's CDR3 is CSVRRGDTGELFF. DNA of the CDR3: TGCAGCGTTAGGCGGGGGGACACCGGGGAGCTGTTTTTT.

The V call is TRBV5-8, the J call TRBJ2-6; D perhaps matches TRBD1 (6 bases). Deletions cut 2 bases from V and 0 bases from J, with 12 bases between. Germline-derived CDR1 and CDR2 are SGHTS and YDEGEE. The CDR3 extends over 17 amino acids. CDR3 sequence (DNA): TGTGCCAGCAGCTTCACAGGGACGAACTCTGGGGCCAACGTCCTGACTTTC. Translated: CASSFTGTNSGANVLTF.

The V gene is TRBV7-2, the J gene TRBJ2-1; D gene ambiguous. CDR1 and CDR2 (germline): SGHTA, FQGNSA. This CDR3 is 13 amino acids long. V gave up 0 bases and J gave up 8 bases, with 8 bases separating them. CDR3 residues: CASSLAREDEQFF. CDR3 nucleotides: TGTGCCAGCAGCTTAGCGCGAGAGGATGAGCAGTTCTTC.

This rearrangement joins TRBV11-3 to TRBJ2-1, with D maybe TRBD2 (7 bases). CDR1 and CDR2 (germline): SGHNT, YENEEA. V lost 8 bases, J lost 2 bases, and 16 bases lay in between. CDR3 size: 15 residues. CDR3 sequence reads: CASLPGGGAYNEQFF. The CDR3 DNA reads TGTGCCAGCCTCCCGGGGGGCGGGGCCTACAATGAGCAGTTCTTC.

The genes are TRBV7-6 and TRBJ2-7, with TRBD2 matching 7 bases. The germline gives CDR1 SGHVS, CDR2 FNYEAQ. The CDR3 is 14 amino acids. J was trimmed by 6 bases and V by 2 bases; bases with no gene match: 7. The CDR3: CASSLQGEGSEQYF. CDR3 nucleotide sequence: TGTGCCAGCAGCTTACAAGGGGAGGGGAGCGAGCAGTACTTC.

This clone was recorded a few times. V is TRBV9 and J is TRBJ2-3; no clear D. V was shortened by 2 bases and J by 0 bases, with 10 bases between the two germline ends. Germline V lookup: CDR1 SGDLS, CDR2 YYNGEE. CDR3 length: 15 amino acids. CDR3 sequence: CASSVAPGSTDTQYF. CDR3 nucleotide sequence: TGTGCCAGCAGCGTCGCCCCGGGTAGCACAGATACGCAGTATTTT.

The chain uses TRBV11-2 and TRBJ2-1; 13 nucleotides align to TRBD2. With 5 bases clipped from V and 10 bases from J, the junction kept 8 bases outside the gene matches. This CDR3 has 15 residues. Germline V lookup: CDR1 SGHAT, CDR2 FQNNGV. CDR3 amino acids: CASSPSGTSGEEQFF. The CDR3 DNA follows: TGTGCCAGCAGCCCCTCCGGGACTAGCGGGGAGGAGCAGTTCTTC.

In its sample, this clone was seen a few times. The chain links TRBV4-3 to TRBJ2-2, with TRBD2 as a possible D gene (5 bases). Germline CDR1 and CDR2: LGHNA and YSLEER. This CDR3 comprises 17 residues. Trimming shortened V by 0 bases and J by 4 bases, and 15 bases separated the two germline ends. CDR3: CASSQEPSLGSTGELFF. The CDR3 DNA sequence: TGCGCCAGCAGCCAAGAACCCTCCCTGGGGAGCACCGGGGAGCTGTTTTTT.

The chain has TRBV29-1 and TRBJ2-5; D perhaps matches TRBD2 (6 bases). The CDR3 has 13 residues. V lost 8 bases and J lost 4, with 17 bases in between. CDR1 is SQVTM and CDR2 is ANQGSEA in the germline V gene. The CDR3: CSTKSGTVETQYF. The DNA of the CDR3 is TGCAGCACGAAATCCGGGACTGTAGAGACCCAGTACTTC.

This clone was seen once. CDR3 coding DNA: TGCAGCGTTGAGGGGGGAACTAATGAAAAACTGTTTTTT. Translating it yields CSVEGGTNEKLFF. The chain links TRBV29-1 to TRBJ1-4; TRBD1 might be the D (5 bases). This CDR3 region has 13 residues. Per the germline V gene, CDR1 is SQVTM and CDR2 is ANQGSEA. The germline V and J ends were trimmed by 3 bases and 1 base, with 6 bases remaining between them.

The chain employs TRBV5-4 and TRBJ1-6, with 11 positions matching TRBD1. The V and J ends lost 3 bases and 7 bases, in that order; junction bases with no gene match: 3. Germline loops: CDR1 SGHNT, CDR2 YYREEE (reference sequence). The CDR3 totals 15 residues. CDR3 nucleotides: TGTGCCAGCAGCTGGGACAGGGGGTTAAATTCACCCCTCCACTTT. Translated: CASSWDRGLNSPLHF.

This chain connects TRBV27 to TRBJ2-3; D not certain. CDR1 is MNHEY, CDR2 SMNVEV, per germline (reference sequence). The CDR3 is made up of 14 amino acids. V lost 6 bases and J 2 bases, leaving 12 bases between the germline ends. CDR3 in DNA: TGTGCCAGCAGCCCCTACTACGCCACAGATACGCAGTATTTT. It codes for CASSPYYATDTQYF.

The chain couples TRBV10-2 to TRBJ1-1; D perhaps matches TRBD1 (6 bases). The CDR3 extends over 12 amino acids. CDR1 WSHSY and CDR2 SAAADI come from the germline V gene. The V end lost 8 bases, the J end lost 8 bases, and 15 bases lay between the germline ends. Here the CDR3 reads CASGGQYQEAFF. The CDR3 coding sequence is TGCGCCAGCGGCGGACAGTATCAGGAAGCTTTCTTT.

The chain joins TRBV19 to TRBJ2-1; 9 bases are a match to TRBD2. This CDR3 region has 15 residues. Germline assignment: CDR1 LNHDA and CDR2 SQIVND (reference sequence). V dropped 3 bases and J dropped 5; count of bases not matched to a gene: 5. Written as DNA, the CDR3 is TGTGCCAGTAGTATGAGCGCTAGCGGGGACAATGAGCAGTTCTTC. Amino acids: CASSMSASGDNEQFF.

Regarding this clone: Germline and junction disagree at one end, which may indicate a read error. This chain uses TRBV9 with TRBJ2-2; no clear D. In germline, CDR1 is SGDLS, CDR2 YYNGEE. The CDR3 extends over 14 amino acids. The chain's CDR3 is CASNVSGNTGELFF. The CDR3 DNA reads TGTGCCAGCAACGTATCAGGGAACACCGGGGAGCTGTTTTTT.